Each of the 9 T cell receptor beta chains below was sequenced from the same sample in a study of OX40 agonist ivuxolimab in advanced cancers. Receptors were amplified or captured by the immunoSEQ multiplex PCR assay. Held by TCRdb, this immuneACCESS table contains in-frame sequences only and omits some clones. Under half of the omission traces to an unresolved V gene where checked; the cause of the rest is unknown. Present in this sample are approximately 92,000 clones, approximately 95% of which were seen just once. The leading ten clones occupy about 2.1% of the sample. The sample here was CD4+ or CD8+ T cells sorted from blood, taken in a trial of the OX40 agonist ivuxolimab. The receptor source for this set is an adult with an advanced solid tumor such as melanoma, head and neck, liver or kidney cancer.

This sequence joins TRBV27 and TRBJ2-3; D is possibly TRBD1 or TRBD2 (6 bases each). Per the germline V gene, CDR1 is MNHEY and CDR2 is SMNVEV (reference sequence). The CDR3 loop spans 15 amino acids. V dropped 6 bases and J dropped 4 bases, with 17 bases sitting between them. CDR3 sequence reads: CASSLDYGGADTQYF. Written as DNA, the CDR3 is TGTGCCAGCAGCCTGGATTACGGGGGCGCAGATACGCAGTATTTT.

The chain joins TRBV11-2 to TRBJ1-1; D may be TRBD1 (5 bases). The CDR3 contains 14 residues. V shed 1 base and J shed 4 bases, with 10 bases lying between them. The V gene's germline CDR1 is SGHAT and CDR2 FQNNGV. CDR3 DNA sequence: TGTGCCAGCAGCTTAGCTGCAGGGTCCACTGAAGCTTTCTTT. Encoded protein: CASSLAAGSTEAFF.

The chain links TRBV7-6 to TRBJ2-1; 13 nucleotides agree with TRBD2. CDR1 and CDR2 from the germline V gene are SGHVS and FNYEAQ. Trimming removed 5 bases from V and 10 bases from J; junction bases left unmatched: 11. The CDR3 is 16 amino acids. Written as DNA, the CDR3 is TGTGCCAGCAGCGAGACTAGCGGGAGGCTCGAAAAAGAGCAGTTCTTC. As protein: CASSETSGRLEKEQFF.

The chain has TRBV6-5 and TRBJ1-1; 7 bases fit TRBD1. V shed 5 bases, J shed 8 bases, and the junction held 11 bases outside the gene matches. The germline gives CDR1 MNHEY, CDR2 SVGAGI. There are 14 residues in the CDR3. The CDR3 coding sequence is TGTGCCAGCAGTGCTTCGACAGGGTTCGAGGAAGCTTTCTTT. It translates to CASSASTGFEEAFF.

A note on this clone: Additional DNA sequences in this sample encode the identical CDR3. The chain uses TRBV5-1 and TRBJ2-7; 9 bases map to TRBD1. This CDR3 region has 14 residues. Germline V gives CDR1 SGHRS, CDR2 YFSETQ. The trim removed 3 bases at V and 1 base at J, leaving 2 bases unmatched. The CDR3 DNA reads TGCGCCAGCAGCTCGGGACAGGGTTCCTACGAGCAGTACTTC. Translating gives CASSSGQGSYEQYF.

This chain joins TRBV27 and TRBJ1-5; 9 bases are shared with TRBD1. Germline CDR1 MNHEY, CDR2 SMNVEV (reference sequence). The trim removed 8 bases at V and 5 bases at J, leaving 7 bases unmatched. CDR3 length equals 14 residues. The CDR3 bases are TGTGCCAGCCAGGGACAGGGATTTGATCAGCCCCAGCATTTT. Translated, it gives CASQGQGFDQPQHF.

J is TRBJ1-2 and V is TRBV28; TRBD1 might be the D (6 bases). The germline V gene has CDR1 MDHEN and CDR2 SYDVKM. This CDR3 has 13 residues. Trimming cost V 8 bases and J 0 bases, with 10 bases left between them. The CDR3 region is CASRQVSNYGYTF. DNA of the CDR3: TGTGCCAGCCGACAGGTTTCTAACTATGGCTACACCTTC.

The V and J genes are TRBV7-9 and TRBJ2-1; D gene ambiguous. Trimming took 3 bases from V and 7 from J, leaving 1 base between them. Germline CDR1 and CDR2: SEHNR and FQNEAQ (reference sequence). The CDR3 extends over 10 amino acids. CDR3 sequence: CASSFNEQFF. As DNA, the CDR3 is TGTGCCAGCAGCTTTAATGAGCAGTTCTTC.

This clone has just a few counts. J is TRBJ1-1 and V is TRBV7-9; D is uncertain. Germline loops: CDR1 SEHNR, CDR2 FQNEAQ (reference sequence). The CDR3 runs 12 residues. V gave up 4 bases and J gave up 4 bases, with 7 bases separating them. The CDR3 is CASSSGGTEAFF. DNA of the CDR3: TGTGCCAGCAGCTCCGGAGGCACTGAAGCTTTCTTT. The whole variable domain, remainder taken from reference TRBV7-9 and TRBJ1-1, is DTGVSQNPRHKITKRGQNVTFRCDPISEHNRLYWYRQTLGQGPEFLTYFQNEAQLEKSRLLSDRFSAERPKGSFSTLEIQRTEQGDSAMYLCASSSGGTEAFFGQGTRLTVV.